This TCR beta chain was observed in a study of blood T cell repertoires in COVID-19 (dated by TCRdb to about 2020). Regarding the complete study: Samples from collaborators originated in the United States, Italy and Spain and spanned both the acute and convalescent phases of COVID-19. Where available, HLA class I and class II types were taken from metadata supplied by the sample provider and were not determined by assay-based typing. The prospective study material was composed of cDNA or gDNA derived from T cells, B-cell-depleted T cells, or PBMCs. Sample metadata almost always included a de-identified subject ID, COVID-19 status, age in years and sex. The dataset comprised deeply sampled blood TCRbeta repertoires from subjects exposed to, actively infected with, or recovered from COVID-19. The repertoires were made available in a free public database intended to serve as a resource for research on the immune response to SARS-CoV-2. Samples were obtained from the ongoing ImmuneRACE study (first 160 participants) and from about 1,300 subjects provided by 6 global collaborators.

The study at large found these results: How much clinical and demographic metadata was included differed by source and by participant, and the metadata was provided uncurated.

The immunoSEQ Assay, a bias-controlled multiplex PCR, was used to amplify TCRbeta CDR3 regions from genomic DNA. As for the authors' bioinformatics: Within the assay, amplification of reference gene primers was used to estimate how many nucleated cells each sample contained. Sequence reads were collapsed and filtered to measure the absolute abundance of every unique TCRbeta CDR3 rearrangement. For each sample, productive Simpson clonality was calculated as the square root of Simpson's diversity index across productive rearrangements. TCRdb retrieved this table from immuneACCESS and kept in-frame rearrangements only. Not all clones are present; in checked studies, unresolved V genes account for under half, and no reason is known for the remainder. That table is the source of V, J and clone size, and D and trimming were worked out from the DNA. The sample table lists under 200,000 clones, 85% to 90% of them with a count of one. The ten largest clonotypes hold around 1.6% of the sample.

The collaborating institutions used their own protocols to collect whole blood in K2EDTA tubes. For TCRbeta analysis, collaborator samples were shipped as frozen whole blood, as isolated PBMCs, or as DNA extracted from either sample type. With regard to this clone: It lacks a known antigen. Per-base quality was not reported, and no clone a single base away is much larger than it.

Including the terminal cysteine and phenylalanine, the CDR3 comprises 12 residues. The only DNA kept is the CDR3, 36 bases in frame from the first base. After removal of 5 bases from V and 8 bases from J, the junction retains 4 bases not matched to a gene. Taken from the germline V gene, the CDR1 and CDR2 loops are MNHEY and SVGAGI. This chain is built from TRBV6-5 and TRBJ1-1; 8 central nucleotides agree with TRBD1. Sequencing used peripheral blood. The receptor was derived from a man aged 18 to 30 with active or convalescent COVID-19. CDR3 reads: CASSHAGGEAFF. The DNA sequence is TGTGCCAGCAGTCACGCAGGGGGCGAAGCTTTCTTT.